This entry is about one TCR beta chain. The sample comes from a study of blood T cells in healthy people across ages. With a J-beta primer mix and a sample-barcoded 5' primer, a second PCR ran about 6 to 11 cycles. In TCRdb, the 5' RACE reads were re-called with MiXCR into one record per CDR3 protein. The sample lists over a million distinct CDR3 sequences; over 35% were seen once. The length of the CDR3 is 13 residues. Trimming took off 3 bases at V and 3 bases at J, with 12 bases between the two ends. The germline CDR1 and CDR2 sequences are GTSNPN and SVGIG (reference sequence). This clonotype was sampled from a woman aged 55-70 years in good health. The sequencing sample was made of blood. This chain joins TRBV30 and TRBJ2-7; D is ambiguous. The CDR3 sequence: CAWSGGWSYEQYF. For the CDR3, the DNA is TGTGCCTGGAGCGGCGGTTGGAGCTACGAGCAGTACTTC.